These 20 T cell receptor beta chains share one sample of origin, sequenced in a study of T cell responses to AZD1222 COVID-19 vaccine. The data were produced by immunoSEQ multiplex PCR, yet TCRdb's version contains in-frame clones alone and is incomplete. The repertoire holds fewer than 200,000 clones, with about 91% as singletons. The sample in question was peripheral blood, obtained on day 0 of AZD1222 vaccination. The receptors derive from an adult in good health.

V and J are TRBV6-5 and TRBJ2-5, with D uncertain. Germline V gives CDR1 MNHEY, CDR2 SVGAGI. The CDR3 has 14 residues. The V end was cut by 2 bases, the J end by 2 bases, with 9 bases between. CDR3 region: CASSYRERQETQYF. For the CDR3, the DNA is TGTGCCAGCAGTTACAGGGAAAGACAAGAGACCCAGTACTTC.

The chain uses TRBV9 and TRBJ1-1; D remains ambiguous. This CDR3 is built from 14 residues. V lost 4 bases, J lost 1 base, and 11 bases lay in between. Germline V gene data show CDR1 as SGDLS and CDR2 as YYNGEE. CDR3 nucleotides: TGTGCCAGCAGCATAGACTCCAGGAACACTGAAGCTTTCTTT. As protein: CASSIDSRNTEAFF.

The chain carries TRBV28 and TRBJ1-4, with D tentatively TRBD1 (6 bases). CDR1 is MDHEN and CDR2 is SYDVKM in the germline V gene. The CDR3 covers 15 residues. V was pared by 5 bases and J by 4 bases, with 14 bases between. The CDR3 is CASSVYTGLNEKLFF. DNA of the CDR3: TGTGCCAGCAGTGTTTATACAGGGCTTAATGAAAAACTGTTTTTT.

The V gene is TRBV19, the J gene TRBJ1-5; D perhaps matches TRBD1 (5 bases). Per the germline V gene, CDR1 is LNHDA and CDR2 is SQIVND (reference sequence). The CDR3 totals 14 residues. The V end was cut by 1 base, the J end by 4 bases, with 8 bases between. CDR3 sequence reads: CASSIVSGNQPQHF. CDR3 DNA sequence: TGTGCCAGTAGTATAGTGTCAGGGAATCAGCCCCAGCATTTT. The full variable domain, in which reference TRBV19 and TRBJ1-5 provide the parts outside the CDR3, is DGGITQSPKYLFRKEGQNVTLSCEQNLNHDAMYWYRQDPGQGLRLIYYSQIVNDFQKGDIAEGYSVSREKKESFPLTVTSAQKNPTAFYLCASSIVSGNQPQHFGDGTRLSIL.

The chain couples TRBV15 to TRBJ1-1; D is possibly TRBD1 (5 bases). Trimming stripped 0 bases from V and 5 bases from J, with 13 bases between. CDR3 size: 15 residues. Germline lookup yields CDR1 LNHNV and CDR2 YYDKDF (reference sequence). CDR3 bases: TGTGCCACCAGCAGAGATCAGGGACCCGGAACTGAAGCTTTCTTT. This sequence encodes CATSRDQGPGTEAFF.

The chain has TRBV5-1 and TRBJ2-7; 8 bases match TRBD1. This CDR3 is built from 15 residues. Germline V gene lookup returns CDR1 SGHRS and CDR2 YFSETQ. V gave up 5 bases and J gave up 4 bases; unmatched junction bases: 11. This chain's CDR3 is CASRPQGQAIYEQYF. As DNA, the CDR3 is TGCGCCAGCAGACCCCAGGGACAGGCAATTTACGAGCAGTACTTC.

The V gene is TRBV30, the J gene TRBJ1-6; 10 bases are a match to TRBD1. The germline V gene encodes CDR1 GTSNPN and CDR2 SVGIG (reference sequence). This CDR3 is 13 amino acids long. J was trimmed by 10 bases and V by 3 bases; bases with no gene match: 3. This chain's CDR3 is CAWSGTGESPLHF. The CDR3 nucleotides read TGTGCCTGGAGCGGGACAGGGGAATCACCCCTCCACTTT.

The V and J genes are TRBV3-1 (or the pseudogene TRBV3-2) and TRBJ1-1; D unresolved. The CDR3 loop spans 11 amino acids. V was pared by 1 base and J by 8 bases, with 5 bases between. Germline lookup yields CDR1 LGHDT and CDR2 YNNKEL (reference sequence). The CDR3 nucleotides are TGTGCCAGCAGCCAAGCAACAGAAGCTTTCTTT. It yields the protein CASSQATEAFF.

This chain joins TRBV7-9 and TRBJ1-1; TRBD1 might be the D (5 bases). V was pared by 1 base and J by 10 bases, with 16 bases between. The V gene's germline CDR1 is SEHNR and CDR2 FQNEAQ (reference sequence). The CDR3 is 14 amino acids. The CDR3 DNA reads as TGTGCCAGCAGCTTAGGGCAGGGAGTGGGGAGAGCTTTCTTT. Encoded protein: CASSLGQGVGRAFF.

CDR3 sequence: CAWKNRGADTQYF. The CDR3 DNA sequence: TGTGCCTGGAAAAACAGGGGGGCAGATACGCAGTATTTT. V and J are TRBV30 and TRBJ2-3; 8 bases are shared with TRBD1. The germline V gene has CDR1 GTSNPN and CDR2 SVGIG (reference sequence). V was clipped by 4 bases and J by 4 bases; unmatched bases: 4. The CDR3 is made up of 13 amino acids.

The gene calls are TRBV25-1 and TRBJ2-7; 8 nucleotides agree with TRBD1. CDR3 size: 14 residues. Germline V gene data show CDR1 as MGHDK and CDR2 as SYGVNS. V was clipped by 4 bases and J by 3 bases; unmatched bases: 5. The CDR3 protein is CASSAPGQVYEQYF. The CDR3 DNA is TGTGCCAGCAGTGCACCGGGACAGGTCTACGAGCAGTACTTC.

This clone was recorded a few times. The same CDR3 can be traced to other DNA sequences in this sample. V is TRBV6-2 or TRBV6-3 and J is TRBJ2-7; D uncertain. This CDR3 contains 12 residues. V was trimmed by 5 bases and J by 4 bases, leaving 9 bases between them. Per the germline V gene, CDR1 is MNHEY and CDR2 is SVGEGT. CDR3 nucleotide sequence: TGTGCCAGCAGTCCGACGGCGTACGAGCAGTACTTC. It translates to CASSPTAYEQYF.

V usage is TRBV5-6 and J usage is TRBJ2-1; no reliable D call. The length of the CDR3 is 15 residues. Germline CDR1 is SGHDT and CDR2 is YYEEEE. Trimming removed 4 bases at V and 4 bases at J, with 15 bases between. This CDR3 is CASSDDLTLYNEQFF. For the CDR3, the DNA is TGTGCCAGCAGCGACGACCTTACATTGTACAATGAGCAGTTCTTC.

The chain employs TRBV28 and TRBJ2-7; a weak D match, TRBD2 (6 bases). With 6 bases removed from V and 2 bases from J, the gap between germline ends came to 17 bases. The CDR3 length is 15 residues. Germline V gene data show CDR1 as MDHEN and CDR2 as SYDVKM. The CDR3, as DNA: TGTGCCAGCAGGGAGGGGACGGCCCTTACCTACGAGCAGTACTTC. Protein product: CASREGTALTYEQYF.

The rearrangement uses TRBV4-2 and TRBJ1-2; possibly TRBD1 for D (5 bases). The germline V gene has CDR1 LGHNA and CDR2 YNFKEQ. The CDR3 is 16 residues long. V lost 6 bases, J lost 4 bases, and 21 bases lay in between. The chain's CDR3 is CASSLDPRGNGYGYTF. The CDR3 DNA reads as TGTGCCAGCAGTCTAGACCCGAGGGGTAATGGCTATGGCTACACCTTC.

The chain recombines TRBV6-5 with TRBJ1-5, with unresolved D. The CDR3 sequence is 12 residues long. The germline CDR1 and CDR2 sequences are MNHEY and SVGAGI. Trimming left V 2 bases short and J 9 bases short, with 8 bases between. The DNA of the CDR3 is TGTGCCAGCAGTTACGACGCCGGGCCCCAGCATTTT. This encodes CASSYDAGPQHF.

V and J are TRBV4-3 and TRBJ1-3, with TRBD1 as a possible D gene (5 bases). The CDR3 totals 17 residues. Germline values: CDR1 LGHNA, CDR2 YSLEER. Trimming pared 0 bases from V and 2 bases from J, leaving 14 bases between. The CDR3 here is CASSQDLTRDPGNTIYF. In DNA form, the CDR3 reads TGCGCCAGCAGCCAAGATTTGACCAGGGACCCTGGAAACACCATATATTTT.

This sequence joins TRBV2 and TRBJ2-2, with D hard to call. Germline V gives CDR1 SNHLY, CDR2 FYNNEI. This CDR3 is 14 amino acids long. The V end was cut by 2 bases, the J end by 6 bases, with 10 bases between. For the CDR3, the DNA is TGTGCCAGCAGTGAAAGTAGGGCTTCCGGGGAGCTGTTTTTT. Translated, it gives CASSESRASGELFF.

The gene calls are TRBV19 and TRBJ1-3; D is unclear. This CDR3 is 16 amino acids long. V was cut by 6 bases and J by 0 bases, with 15 bases left in between. Germline CDR1 reads LNHDA; CDR2 reads SQIVND (reference sequence). The CDR3 sequence: CASRITTPRSGNTIYF. Written as DNA, the CDR3 is TGTGCCAGTAGGATCACGACACCCCGCTCTGGAAACACCATATATTTT.

The genes are TRBV9 and TRBJ1-5; maybe TRBD1 (6 bases). V lost 0 bases, J lost 3 bases, and 13 bases lay in between. The germline CDR1 and CDR2 sequences are SGDLS and YYNGEE. This CDR3 comprises 16 residues. CDR3 sequence reads: CASSVGDRPSNQPQHF. In DNA form, the CDR3 reads TGTGCCAGCAGCGTAGGTGACAGGCCATCCAATCAGCCCCAGCATTTT.